Listed here are 10 T cell receptor beta chains from one sample, sequenced in a study of cytomegalovirus exposure and HLA in healthy donors. Use of 60 Vbeta and 13 Jbeta primers characterized the PCR. Clones were sequenced by immunoSEQ multiplex PCR, and TCRdb holds only the in-frame ones, with some missing. The profile shows roughly 120,000 clones, around three quarters of them singletons. The sequenced material came from PBMCs. The source is a man aged 18 to 29 in good health and CMV-seronegative.

The chain has TRBV5-6 and TRBJ2-7; unclear D gene. Deletions cut 3 bases from V and 7 bases from J, with 14 bases between. CDR3 length equals 13 residues. CDR1 is SGHDT and CDR2 is YYEEEE in the germline V gene. DNA for the CDR3: TGTGCCAGCAGCTATACTTCCTCCGGAGAGCAGTACGTC. Translating gives CASSYTSSGEQYV.

The chain couples TRBV4-1 to TRBJ2-3; 8 positions agree with TRBD2. Looked up from germline, CDR1 is MGHRA and CDR2 is YSYEKL. This CDR3 is 16 amino acids long. V shed 0 bases, J shed 2 bases, and the junction held 4 bases outside the gene matches. CDR3 sequence: CASSQEASGHTDTQYF. The CDR3 bases are TGCGCCAGCAGCCAAGAGGCTAGCGGGCACACAGATACGCAGTATTTT.

This clone was detected a few times. The rearrangement uses TRBV6-1 and TRBJ1-1; no definite D call. This CDR3 region has 14 residues. Trimming cost V 2 bases and J 3 bases, with 10 bases left between them. The germline V gene has CDR1 MNHNS and CDR2 SASEGT. CDR3 bases: TGTGCCAGCAGTGAATATACGGGAGACACTGAAGCTTTCTTT. Its protein is CASSEYTGDTEAFF.

V usage is TRBV30 and J usage is TRBJ1-2; D is undetermined. The CDR3 covers 11 residues. Germline loops: CDR1 GTSNPN, CDR2 SVGIG (reference sequence). V was shortened by 0 bases and J by 4 bases, with 3 bases between the two germline ends. In DNA form, the CDR3 reads TGTGCCTGGAGTGTACTCTATGGCTACACCTTC. It specifies CAWSVLYGYTF.

The rearrangement uses TRBV18 and TRBJ2-7, with 10 bases matching TRBD2. There are 14 residues in the CDR3. CDR1 is KGHSH and CDR2 is LQKENI in the germline V gene. J was trimmed by 6 bases and V by 5 bases; bases with no gene match: 7. The CDR3 nucleotides are TGTGCCAGCTCAGAGGCTAGCGGGAGATCCGAGCAGTACGTC. Protein product: CASSEASGRSEQYV.

This clone came up once. CDR3 in amino acids: CASSFSADTQYF. CDR3 coding DNA: TGTGCCAGCAGCTTTAGCGCAGATACGCAGTATTTT. This chain joins TRBV7-6 and TRBJ2-3, with D perhaps TRBD2 (5 bases). CDR1 is SGHVS and CDR2 is FNYEAQ in the germline V gene. The germline V and J ends were trimmed by 3 bases and 4 bases, with 5 bases remaining between them. The CDR3 contains 12 residues.

The chain recombines TRBV10-3 with TRBJ2-1, with TRBD2 matching 7 bases. CDR3 length equals 17 residues. In germline, CDR1 is ENHRY, CDR2 SYGVKD. Losses at the gene ends were 7 bases for V and 0 bases for J; bases not matched to a gene: 12. As DNA, the CDR3 is TGTGCCATCAACCAAGGGTCTAGCGGCAGCTCCTACAATGAGCAGTTCTTC. It yields the protein CAINQGSSGSSYNEQFF.

The chain uses TRBV7-7 and TRBJ2-3; D is possibly TRBD2 (5 bases). In germline, CDR1 is SSHAT, CDR2 FNYEAQ (reference sequence). The CDR3 contains 15 residues. Trimming stripped 2 bases from V and 0 bases from J, with 9 bases between. CDR3 bases: TGTGCCAGCAGCTTATCCCCGGGGAGCACAGATACGCAGTATTTT. It is translated as CASSLSPGSTDTQYF.

CDR3 in amino acids: CASSLSNNEQFF. The DNA for the CDR3 is TGTGCCAGCAGCTTATCAAACAATGAGCAGTTCTTC. This chain connects TRBV7-9 to TRBJ2-1; D uncertain. The V end was cut by 2 bases, the J end by 5 bases, with 4 bases between. CDR3 length: 12 amino acids. The germline V gene has CDR1 SEHNR and CDR2 FQNEAQ (reference sequence). The entire variable domain, with the rest obtained from reference TRBV7-9 and TRBJ2-1, is as follows: DTGVSQNPRHKITKRGQNVTFRCDPISEHNRLYWYRQTLGQGPEFLTYFQNEAQLEKSRLLSDRFSAERPKGSFSTLEIQRTEQGDSAMYLCASSLSNNEQFFGPGTRLTVL.

The V call is TRBV5-1, the J call TRBJ1-5; 9 nucleotides line up with TRBD1. There are 16 residues in the CDR3. J was trimmed by 5 bases and V by 4 bases; bases with no gene match: 10. Germline CDR1 reads SGHRS; CDR2 reads YFSETQ. The CDR3 region has the DNA TGCGCCAGCAGCGCAACGACAGGGGGTGTGTATCAGCCCCAGCATTTT. This codes for CASSATTGGVYQPQHF.